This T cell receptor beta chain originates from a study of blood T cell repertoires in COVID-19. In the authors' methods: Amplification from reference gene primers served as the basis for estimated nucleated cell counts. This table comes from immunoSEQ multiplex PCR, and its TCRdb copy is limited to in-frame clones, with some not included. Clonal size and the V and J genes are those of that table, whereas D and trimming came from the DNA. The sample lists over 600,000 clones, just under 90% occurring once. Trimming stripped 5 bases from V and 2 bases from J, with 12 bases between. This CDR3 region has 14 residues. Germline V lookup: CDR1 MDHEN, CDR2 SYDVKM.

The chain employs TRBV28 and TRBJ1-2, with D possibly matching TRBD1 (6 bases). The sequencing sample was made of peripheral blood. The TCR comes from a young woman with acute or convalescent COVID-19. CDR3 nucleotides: TGTGCCAGCAGTACCAGGGGAAGGAACTATGGCTACACCTTC. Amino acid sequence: CASSTRGRNYGYTF.